The source of this T cell receptor (beta chain) is a study of memory CD4+ T cells and cytomegalovirus serostatus. Whole-study results and caveats: Of 150 to 200 reported CMV TCRbeta sequences, around 63 were found in memory CD4+ repertoires.

Generated by immunoSEQ multiplex PCR, the TCRdb table keeps only in-frame clones and is missing some. The data contain approximately 52,000 clones, 78% of them singletons. The CDR3 runs 12 residues. Trimming left V 3 bases short and J 4 bases short, with 8 bases between. CDR1 and CDR2 (germline): SQVTM, ANQGSEA. A remark on this clone: Its antigen is still unknown.

The sort gate was single viable CD3+CD4+CD8-CD45RO+ cells for memory CD4+ T cells. The sequenced material came from memory CD4+ T cells from blood. This clonotype originated in an adult in good health and CMV-seronegative. The rearrangement joins TRBV29-1 to TRBJ2-3; D is uncertain. CDR3 in amino acids: CSVESAADTQYF. The CDR3 DNA reads TGCAGCGTTGAGTCGGCAGCAGATACGCAGTATTTT.